This TCR beta chain stems from a study of T cells after yellow fever vaccination. On the study more broadly: Fractions of limited cellularity were prepared by means of SMART-Seq v4 Ultra Low Input. Whole-study findings and limits: Sorted repertoires could include abundant contaminating clonotypes from bulk cells. Some clonotypes, a small share, were shared between CD4 and CD8 compartments.

CDR1 and CDR2 (germline): SGDLS, YYNGEE. V dropped 0 bases and J dropped 6 bases, with 16 bases sitting between them. CDR3 length: 16 amino acids. MiXCR, applied by TCRdb to the 5' RACE reads, yields one record per CDR3 protein. The data hold nearly 550,000 distinct CDR3 sequences, with roughly a fifth observed a single time. As regards this clonotype: The antigen is undetermined.

The sequence was obtained from a man aged 25 to 40 who received the YFV17D yellow fever vaccine. This specimen was PBMCs, taken 15 days after the yellow fever booster vaccination. The chain is built from TRBV9 and TRBJ2-1, with D maybe TRBD2 (6 bases). Written as DNA, the CDR3 is TGTGCCAGCAGCGTAGGTCCAGCGGGTTCTGTCAATGAGCAGTTCTTC. Translation: CASSVGPAGSVNEQFF.